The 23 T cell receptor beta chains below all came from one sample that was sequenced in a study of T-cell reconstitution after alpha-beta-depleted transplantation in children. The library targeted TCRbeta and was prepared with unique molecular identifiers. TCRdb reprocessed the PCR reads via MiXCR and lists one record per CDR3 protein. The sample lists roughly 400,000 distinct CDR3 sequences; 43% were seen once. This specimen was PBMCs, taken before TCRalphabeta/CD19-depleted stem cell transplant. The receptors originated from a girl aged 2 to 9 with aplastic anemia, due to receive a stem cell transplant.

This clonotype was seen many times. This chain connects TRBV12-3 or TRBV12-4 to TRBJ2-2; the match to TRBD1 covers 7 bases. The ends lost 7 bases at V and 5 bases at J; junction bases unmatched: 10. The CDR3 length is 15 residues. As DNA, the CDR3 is TGTGCCAGCACCCCTACAGGGGAAAGAACCGGGGAGCTGTTTTTT. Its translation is CASTPTGERTGELFF.

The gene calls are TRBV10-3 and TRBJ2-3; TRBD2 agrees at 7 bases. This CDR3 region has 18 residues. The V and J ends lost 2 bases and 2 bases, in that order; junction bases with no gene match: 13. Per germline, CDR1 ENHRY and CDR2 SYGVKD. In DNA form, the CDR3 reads TGTGCCATCAGTGAGGAGTATTCTACGGGAGGCCCCACAGATACGCAGTATTTT. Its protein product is CAISEEYSTGGPTDTQYF.

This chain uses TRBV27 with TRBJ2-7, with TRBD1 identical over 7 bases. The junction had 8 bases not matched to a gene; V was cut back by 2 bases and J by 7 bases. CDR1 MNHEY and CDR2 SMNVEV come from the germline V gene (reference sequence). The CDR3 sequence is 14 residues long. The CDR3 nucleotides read TGTGCCAGCAGTTTAGAACAGGGGTTTTGGGAGCAGTACTTC. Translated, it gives CASSLEQGFWEQYF.

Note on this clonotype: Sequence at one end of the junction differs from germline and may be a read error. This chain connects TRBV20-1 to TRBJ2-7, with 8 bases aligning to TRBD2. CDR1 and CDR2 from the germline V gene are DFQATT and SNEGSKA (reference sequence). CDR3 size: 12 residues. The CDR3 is CSAAGLAYEQYF. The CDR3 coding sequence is TGCAGTGCTGCTGGACTAGCCTATGAGCAGTACTTC.

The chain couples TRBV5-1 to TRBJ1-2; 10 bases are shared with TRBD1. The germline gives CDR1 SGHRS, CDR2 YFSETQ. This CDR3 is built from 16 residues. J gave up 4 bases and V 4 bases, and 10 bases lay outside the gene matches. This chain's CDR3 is CASSTGTGDIGYGYTF. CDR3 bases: TGCGCCAGCAGCACCGGGACAGGGGATATCGGCTATGGCTACACCTTC.

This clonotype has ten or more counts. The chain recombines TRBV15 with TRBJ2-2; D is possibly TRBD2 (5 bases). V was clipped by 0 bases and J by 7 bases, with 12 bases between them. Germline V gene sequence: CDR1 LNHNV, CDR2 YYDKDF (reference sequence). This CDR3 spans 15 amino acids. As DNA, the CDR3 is TGTGCCACCAGCAGAGATCGCGGGCCTGGCGGGGAGCTGTTTTTT. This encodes CATSRDRGPGGELFF.

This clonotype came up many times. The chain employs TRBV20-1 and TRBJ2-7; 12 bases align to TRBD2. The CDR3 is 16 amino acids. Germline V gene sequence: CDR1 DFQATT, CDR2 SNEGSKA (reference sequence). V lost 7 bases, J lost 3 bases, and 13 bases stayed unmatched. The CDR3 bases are TGCAGTGTGGAGACGCTACTAGCGGGAGGCTACTACGAGCAGTACTTC. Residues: CSVETLLAGGYYEQYF.

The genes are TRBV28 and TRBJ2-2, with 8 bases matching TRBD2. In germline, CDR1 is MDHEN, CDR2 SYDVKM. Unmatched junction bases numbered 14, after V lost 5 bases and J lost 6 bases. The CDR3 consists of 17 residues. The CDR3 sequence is CASSPPIRTSPAGELFF. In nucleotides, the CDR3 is TGTGCCAGCAGTCCACCCATCCGGACTAGCCCAGCCGGGGAGCTGTTTTTT.

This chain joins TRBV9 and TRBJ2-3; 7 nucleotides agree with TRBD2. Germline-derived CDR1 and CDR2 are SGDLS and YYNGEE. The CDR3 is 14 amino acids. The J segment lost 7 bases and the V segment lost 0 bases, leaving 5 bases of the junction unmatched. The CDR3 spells CASSVEAGANTQYF. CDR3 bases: TGTGCCAGCAGCGTAGAGGCGGGAGCGAATACGCAGTATTTT.

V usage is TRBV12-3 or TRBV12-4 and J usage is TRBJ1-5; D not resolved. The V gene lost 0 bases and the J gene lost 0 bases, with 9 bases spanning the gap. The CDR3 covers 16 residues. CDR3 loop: CASSLAHTASNQPQHF. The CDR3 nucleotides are TGTGCCAGCAGTTTAGCGCACACAGCTAGCAATCAGCCCCAGCATTTT.

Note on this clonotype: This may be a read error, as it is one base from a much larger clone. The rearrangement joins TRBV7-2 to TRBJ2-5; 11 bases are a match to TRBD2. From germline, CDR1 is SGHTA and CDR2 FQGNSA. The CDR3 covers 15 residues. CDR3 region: CASSRTPGLAETRYF. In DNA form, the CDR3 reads TGTGCCAGCAGCCGAACGCCGGGACTAGCGGAGACCCGGTACTTC.

The CDR3 spells CASSQDIGGYEQYF. The CDR3 nucleotides are TGCGCCAGCAGCCAAGATATAGGGGGCTACGAGCAGTACTTC. The rearrangement joins TRBV4-1 to TRBJ2-7, with D perhaps matching TRBD1 (6 bases). CDR3 length: 14 amino acids. The germline V and J ends were trimmed by 0 bases and 3 bases, with 9 bases remaining between them. CDR1 and CDR2 from the germline V gene are MGHRA and YSYEKL.

The CDR3 spells CSVGDSLNEQFF. CDR3 bases: TGCAGCGTGGGGGACTCTCTTAATGAGCAGTTCTTC. The chain combines TRBV29-1 with TRBJ2-1, with D possibly TRBD2 on 6 matching bases. The CDR3 is made up of 12 amino acids. V gave up 6 bases and J gave up 7 bases, with 13 bases separating them. Germline lookup yields CDR1 SQVTM and CDR2 ANQGSEA.

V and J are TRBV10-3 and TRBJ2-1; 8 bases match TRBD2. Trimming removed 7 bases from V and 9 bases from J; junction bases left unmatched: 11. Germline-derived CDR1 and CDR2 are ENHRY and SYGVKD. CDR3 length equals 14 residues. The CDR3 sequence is CAIIGRAEGIEQFF. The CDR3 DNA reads TGTGCCATCATCGGGAGGGCCGAGGGTATTGAGCAGTTCTTC.

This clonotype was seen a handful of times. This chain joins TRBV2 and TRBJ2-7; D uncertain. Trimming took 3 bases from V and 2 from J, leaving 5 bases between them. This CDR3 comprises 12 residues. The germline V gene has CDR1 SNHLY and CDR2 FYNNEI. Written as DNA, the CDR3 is TGTGCCAGCAGTGAGGGCCCCTACGAGCAGTACTTC. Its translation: CASSEGPYEQYF.

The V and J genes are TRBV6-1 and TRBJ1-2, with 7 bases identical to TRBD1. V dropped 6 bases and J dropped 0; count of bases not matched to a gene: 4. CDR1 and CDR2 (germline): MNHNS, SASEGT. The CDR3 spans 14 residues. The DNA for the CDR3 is TGTGCCAGCAGAGGGGGGACAGCTAACTATGGCTACACCTTC. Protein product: CASRGGTANYGYTF.

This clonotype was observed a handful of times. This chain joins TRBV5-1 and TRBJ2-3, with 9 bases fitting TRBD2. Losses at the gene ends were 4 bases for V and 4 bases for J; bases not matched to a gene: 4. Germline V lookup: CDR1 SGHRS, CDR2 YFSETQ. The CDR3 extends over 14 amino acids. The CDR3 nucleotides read TGCGCCAGCAGCGGCGGGAGGGAAGCAGATACGCAGTATTTT. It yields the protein CASSGGREADTQYF.

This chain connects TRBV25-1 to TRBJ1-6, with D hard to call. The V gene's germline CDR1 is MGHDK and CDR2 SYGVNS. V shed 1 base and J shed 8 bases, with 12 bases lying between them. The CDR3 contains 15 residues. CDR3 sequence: CASSELRAADSPLHF. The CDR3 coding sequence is TGTGCCAGCAGTGAATTGAGGGCAGCTGATTCACCCCTCCACTTT.

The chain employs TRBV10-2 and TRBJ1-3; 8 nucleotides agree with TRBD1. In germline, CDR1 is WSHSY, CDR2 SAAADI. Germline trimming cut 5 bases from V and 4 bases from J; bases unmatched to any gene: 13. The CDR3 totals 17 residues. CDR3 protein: CASSPGGRGRRGNTIYF. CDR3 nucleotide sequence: TGCGCCAGCAGTCCAGGGGGCAGGGGGCGAAGAGGAAACACCATATATTTT.

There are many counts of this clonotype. The CDR3 region has the DNA TGTGCCAGCAGATCATCAGGACAGGGAGACATTCAGTACTTC. Protein: CASRSSGQGDIQYF. V is TRBV12-3 or TRBV12-4 and J is TRBJ2-4; 8 positions agree with TRBD1. Trimming at V came to 6 bases and at J to 8 bases, leaving 9 bases not matched to a gene. The CDR3 totals 14 residues.

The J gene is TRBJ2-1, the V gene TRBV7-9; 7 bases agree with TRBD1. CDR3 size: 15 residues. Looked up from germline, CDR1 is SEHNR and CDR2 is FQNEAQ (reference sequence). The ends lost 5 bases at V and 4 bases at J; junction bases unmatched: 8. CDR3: CASSRRTGSYNEQFF. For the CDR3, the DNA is TGTGCCAGCAGCCGAAGGACAGGCTCTTACAATGAGCAGTTCTTC.

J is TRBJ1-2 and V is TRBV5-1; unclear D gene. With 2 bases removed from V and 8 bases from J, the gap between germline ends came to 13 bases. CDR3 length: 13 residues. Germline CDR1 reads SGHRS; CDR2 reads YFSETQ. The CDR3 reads CASSLEVIEGYTF. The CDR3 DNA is TGCGCCAGCAGCTTAGAAGTCATAGAAGGCTACACCTTC.

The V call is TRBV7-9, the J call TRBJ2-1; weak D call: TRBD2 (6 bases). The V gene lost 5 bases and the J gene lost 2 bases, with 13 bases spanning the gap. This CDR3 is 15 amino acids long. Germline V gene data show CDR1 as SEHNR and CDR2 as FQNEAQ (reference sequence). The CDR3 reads CASSPQRVPYNEQFF. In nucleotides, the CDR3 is TGTGCCAGCAGCCCCCAGCGGGTTCCCTACAATGAGCAGTTCTTC.